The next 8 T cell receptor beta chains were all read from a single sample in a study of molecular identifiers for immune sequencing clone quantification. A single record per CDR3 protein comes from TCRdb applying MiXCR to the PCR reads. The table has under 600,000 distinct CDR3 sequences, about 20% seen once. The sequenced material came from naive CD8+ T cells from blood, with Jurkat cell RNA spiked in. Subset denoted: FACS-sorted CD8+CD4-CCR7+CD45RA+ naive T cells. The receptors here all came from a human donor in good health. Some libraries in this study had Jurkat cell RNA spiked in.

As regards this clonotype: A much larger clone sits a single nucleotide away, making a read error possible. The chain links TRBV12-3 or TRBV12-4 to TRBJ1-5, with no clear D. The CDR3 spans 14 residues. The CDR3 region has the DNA TGTGCCAGCAGTCCTCCTTTTAGCAATCAGCCCCAGCGTTTT. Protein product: CASSPPFSNQPQRF.

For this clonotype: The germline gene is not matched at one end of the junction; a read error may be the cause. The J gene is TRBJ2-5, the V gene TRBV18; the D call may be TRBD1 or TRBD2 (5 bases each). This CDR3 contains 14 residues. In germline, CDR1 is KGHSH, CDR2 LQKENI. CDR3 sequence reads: CACSSGPDEETQYF. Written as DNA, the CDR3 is TGTGCCTGCTCATCGGGACCGGATGAAGAGACCCAGTACTTC.

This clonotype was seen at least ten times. The CDR3 nucleotides are TGTGCCAGCCGAGTACTGGCGGGACTAGCGTCCGAGCAGTACTTC. This translates into CASRVLAGLASEQYF. The genes are TRBV28 and TRBJ2-7; 10 bases align to TRBD2. The CDR3 extends over 15 amino acids. Germline CDR1 is MDHEN and CDR2 is SYDVKM. The V segment lost 8 bases and the J segment 6 bases; nucleotides outside the gene matches: 13.

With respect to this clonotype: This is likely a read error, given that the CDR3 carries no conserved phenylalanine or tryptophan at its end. CDR3 in amino acids: CASNRQDRNTIYS. The DNA for the CDR3 is TGTGCCAGCAACCGACAGGACCGAAACACCATATATTCT. The V call is TRBV6-6, the J call TRBJ1-3; TRBD1 is a possible D gene (6 bases). V was trimmed by 7 bases and J by 5 bases, leaving 12 bases between them. CDR3 length: 13 residues. From germline, CDR1 is MNHNY and CDR2 SVGAGI (reference sequence).

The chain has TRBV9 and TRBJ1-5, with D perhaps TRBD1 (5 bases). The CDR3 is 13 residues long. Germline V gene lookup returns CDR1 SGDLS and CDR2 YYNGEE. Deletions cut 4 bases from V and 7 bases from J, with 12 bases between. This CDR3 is CASSLEGRQPQHF. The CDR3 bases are TGTGCCAGCAGCCTAGAGGGGAGGCAGCCCCAGCATTTT. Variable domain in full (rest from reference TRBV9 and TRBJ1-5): DSGVTQTPKHLITATGQRVTLRCSPRSGDLSVYWYQQSLDQGLQFLIQYYNGEERAKGNILERFSAQQFPDLHSELNLSSLELGDSALYFCASSLEGRQPQHFGDGTRLSIL.

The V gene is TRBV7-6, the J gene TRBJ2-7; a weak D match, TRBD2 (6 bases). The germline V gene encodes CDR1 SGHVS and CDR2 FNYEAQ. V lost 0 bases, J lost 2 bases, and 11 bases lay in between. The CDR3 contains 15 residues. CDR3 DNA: TGTGCCAGCAGCTTAGCATCGGGGGAAACCTACGAGCAGTACTTC. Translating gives CASSLASGETYEQYF.

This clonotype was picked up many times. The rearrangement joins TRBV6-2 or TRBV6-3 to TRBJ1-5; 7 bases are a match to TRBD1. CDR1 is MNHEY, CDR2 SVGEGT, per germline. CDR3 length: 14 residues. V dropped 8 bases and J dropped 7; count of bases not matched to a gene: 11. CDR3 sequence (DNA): TGTGCCAGCGGCAACCCCGGAGGGGGCCAGCCCCAGCATTTT. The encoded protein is CASGNPGGGQPQHF.

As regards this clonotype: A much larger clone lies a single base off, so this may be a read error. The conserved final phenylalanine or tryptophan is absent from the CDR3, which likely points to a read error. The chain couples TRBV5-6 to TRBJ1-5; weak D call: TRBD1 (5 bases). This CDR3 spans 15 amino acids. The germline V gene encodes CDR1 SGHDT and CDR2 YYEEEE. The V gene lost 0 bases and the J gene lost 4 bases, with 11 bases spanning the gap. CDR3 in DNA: TGTGCCAGCAGCTTGGGGGGGGGACGGAATCAGCCCCAGCATTCT. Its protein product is CASSLGGGRNQPQHS.